This entry lists 24 T cell receptor beta chains sequenced from one sample in a study of blood T cell repertoires in COVID-19. Repertoires were generated with immunoSEQ multiplex PCR, while TCRdb's copy carries only in-frame clones and drops some. Of over 130,000 clones in the sample, approximately 86% were seen once. The sample consisted of peripheral blood. Source of these receptors: a woman aged 55-69 years with active or convalescent COVID-19.

The rearrangement joins TRBV5-4 to TRBJ2-7, with D perhaps matching TRBD2 (7 bases). Between the trimmed V and J ends, which lost 6 bases and 2 bases, there was a span of 21 bases. The CDR3 consists of 16 residues. Per the germline V gene, CDR1 is SGHNT and CDR2 is YYREEE (reference sequence). CDR3 sequence reads: CASTPLPGGPAYEQYF. DNA for the CDR3: TGTGCCAGCACCCCCCTACCGGGGGGCCCCGCCTACGAGCAGTACTTC.

The chain links TRBV10-3 to TRBJ2-3; TRBD2 aligns across 12 bases. Germline-derived CDR1 and CDR2 are ENHRY and SYGVKD. With V trimmed by 4 bases and J by 5 bases, 7 bases remained unmatched. The CDR3 extends over 16 amino acids. CDR3 DNA sequence: TGTGCCATCAGTGCCTGGACTAGCGGGGCTGTAGATACGCAGTATTTT. Translation gives CAISAWTSGAVDTQYF.

This sequence joins TRBV23-1 and TRBJ1-1; weak D call: TRBD1 (6 bases). TRBV23-1 is filed as an ORF, its function uncertain. This CDR3 has 13 amino acids. The V end lost 11 bases, the J end lost 6 bases, and 19 bases lay between the germline ends. This CDR3 reads CASWGGGSAEAFF. The CDR3 DNA follows: TGCGCCTCCTGGGGAGGGGGGAGCGCTGAAGCTTTCTTT.

V is TRBV18 and J is TRBJ1-3; D is ambiguous. Trimming removed 0 bases at V and 2 bases at J, with 11 bases between. Germline CDR1 KGHSH, CDR2 LQKENI. The CDR3 is 16 amino acids. Here the CDR3 reads CASSPPVRGTGNTIYF. CDR3 sequence (DNA): TGTGCCAGCTCACCACCGGTGAGAGGGACTGGAAACACCATATATTTT.

The chain has TRBV15 and TRBJ1-4; maybe TRBD1 (6 bases). Germline CDR1 and CDR2: LNHNV and YYDKDF (reference sequence). The CDR3 runs 14 residues. Trimming removed 4 bases at V and 6 bases at J, with 12 bases between. In nucleotides, the CDR3 is TGTGCCACCAGCACCCAGGGGCTTTATGAAAAACTGTTTTTT. Translating it yields CATSTQGLYEKLFF. Combining the CDR3 with reference TRBV15 and TRBJ1-4 gives the whole variable domain DAMVIQNPRYQVTQFGKPVTLSCSQTLNHNVMYWYQQKSSQAPKLLFHYYDKDFNNEADTPDNFQSRRPNTSFCFLDIRSPGLGDTAMYLCATSTQGLYEKLFFGSGTQLSVL.

The chain is built from TRBV5-1 and TRBJ1-6; 10 nucleotides agree with TRBD1. The CDR3 runs to 17 residues. Germline CDR1 is SGHRS and CDR2 is YFSETQ. V dropped 0 bases and J dropped 5; count of bases not matched to a gene: 5. The CDR3 here is CASSLGGTGANNSPLHF. DNA for the CDR3: TGCGCCAGCAGCTTGGGAGGGACAGGGGCAAATAATTCACCCCTCCACTTT.

V usage is TRBV9 and J usage is TRBJ1-1, with 7 positions matching TRBD1. The CDR3 runs to 15 residues. Looked up from germline, CDR1 is SGDLS and CDR2 is YYNGEE. V dropped 4 bases and J dropped 2; count of bases not matched to a gene: 8. CDR3 region: CASSPRQGANTEAFF. The DNA of the CDR3 is TGTGCCAGCAGCCCTCGACAGGGCGCAAACACTGAAGCTTTCTTT.

V usage is TRBV6-6 and J usage is TRBJ2-3, with 8 bases aligning to TRBD1. This CDR3 is built from 14 residues. Germline CDR1 and CDR2: MNHNY and SVGAGI (reference sequence). DNA for the CDR3: TGTGCTGGCGGGGAGGAGACAGGGGACGATACGCAGTATTTT. It specifies CAGGEETGDDTQYF.

The chain has TRBV30 and TRBJ1-5; 7 bases map to TRBD1. This CDR3 is built from 14 residues. CDR1 and CDR2 (germline): GTSNPN, SVGIG (reference sequence). After removal of 2 bases from V and 2 bases from J, the junction contained 3 bases not matched to a gene. CDR3 nucleotides: TGTGCCTGGAGTTACGGACAGGGCAATCAGCCCCAGCATTTT. It is translated as CAWSYGQGNQPQHF.

This chain connects TRBV27 to TRBJ1-2, with 10 nucleotides matching TRBD1. CDR1 is MNHEY and CDR2 is SMNVEV in the germline V gene (reference sequence). V shed 9 bases, J shed 8 bases, and the junction held 9 bases outside the gene matches. The CDR3 loop spans 13 amino acids. As DNA, the CDR3 is TGTGCCAGTACCGGGACAGGGGTTGGGGGCTACACCTTC. Amino acids: CASTGTGVGGYTF.

This chain uses TRBV18 with TRBJ1-1, with a weak D call TRBD1 (6 bases). Germline V lookup: CDR1 KGHSH, CDR2 LQKENI. Trimming left V 6 bases short and J 5 bases short, with 13 bases between. The CDR3 extends over 13 amino acids. DNA of the CDR3: TGTGCCAGCTCGTCAGGGGAGGGGACTGAAGCTTTCTTT. This encodes CASSSGEGTEAFF. The entire variable domain, with the rest obtained from reference TRBV18 and TRBJ1-1, is as follows: NAGVMQNPRHLVRRRGQEARLRCSPMKGHSHVYWYRQLPEEGLKFMVYLQKENIIDESGMPKERFSAEFPKEGPSILRIQQVVRGDSAAYFCASSSGEGTEAFFGQGTRLTVV.

The chain links TRBV15 to TRBJ2-2; maybe TRBD2 (6 bases). Germline CDR1 LNHNV, CDR2 YYDKDF (reference sequence). V was clipped by 4 bases and J by 1 base, with 13 bases between them. The length of the CDR3 is 16 residues. CDR3 sequence (DNA): TGTGCCACCAGCAAAGACCCGGGACTGAACACCGGGGAGCTGTTTTTT. Protein product: CATSKDPGLNTGELFF.

A single count supports this clone. The rearrangement uses TRBV2 and TRBJ2-3; D perhaps matches TRBD2 (6 bases). This CDR3 has 16 amino acids. V lost 7 bases and J 7 bases, leaving 24 bases between the germline ends. Germline CDR1 and CDR2: SNHLY and FYNNEI. CDR3 sequence (DNA): TGTGCCAGCAATCCGGGGAGTAGCGGAGTGGGAAATACGCAGTATTTT. Translating it yields CASNPGSSGVGNTQYF.

The V call is TRBV5-1, the J call TRBJ2-1; 8 positions match TRBD2. CDR1 SGHRS and CDR2 YFSETQ come from the germline V gene. V shed 0 bases, J shed 4 bases, and the junction held 6 bases outside the gene matches. CDR3 size: 16 residues. CDR3 in amino acids: CASSLGGSGNYNEQFF. The CDR3 DNA reads as TGCGCCAGCAGCTTGGGGGGTAGCGGGAATTACAATGAGCAGTTCTTC.

The chain employs TRBV19 and TRBJ2-7; D unresolved. The CDR3 spans 15 residues. The V end lost 0 bases, the J end lost 3 bases, and 12 bases lay between the germline ends. Germline CDR1 and CDR2: LNHDA and SQIVND (reference sequence). Here the CDR3 reads CASSIDNTPNYEQYF. DNA of the CDR3: TGTGCCAGTAGTATAGATAACACCCCAAACTACGAGCAGTACTTC.

Note on this clone: Other DNA sequences of this sample code for an identical CDR3. The rearrangement links TRBV5-1 to TRBJ1-1, with 8 bases that match TRBD1. Per germline, CDR1 SGHRS and CDR2 YFSETQ. V lost 2 bases and J lost 3; bases outside the gene matches: 0. This CDR3 has 13 amino acids. The DNA of the CDR3 is TGCGCCAGCAGCTTACAGGGGGACACTGAAGCTTTCTTT. Translating it yields CASSLQGDTEAFF.

The genes are TRBV7-9 and TRBJ1-1; D is uncertain. CDR1 is SEHNR and CDR2 is FQNEAQ in the germline V gene (reference sequence). The CDR3 has 16 amino acids. V was shortened by 1 base and J by 3 bases, with 15 bases between the two germline ends. The CDR3 region has the DNA TGTGCCAGCAGCTTAGGAGACGGGGTCGAGGACACTGAAGCTTTCTTT. This codes for CASSLGDGVEDTEAFF.

The J gene is TRBJ2-2, the V gene TRBV7-2; 10 bases line up with TRBD2. The CDR3 is 15 residues long. Losses at the gene ends were 3 bases for V and 4 bases for J; bases not matched to a gene: 2. The germline V gene has CDR1 SGHTA and CDR2 FQGNSA. The CDR3 loop is CASSFSGGLTGELFF. The CDR3 bases are TGTGCCAGCAGCTTTAGCGGGGGGCTCACCGGGGAGCTGTTTTTT. The whole variable domain, filled in from reference TRBV7-2 and TRBJ2-2, reads GAGVSQSPSNKVTEKGKDVELRCDPISGHTALYWYRQSLGQGLEFLIYFQGNSAPDKSGLPSDRFSAERTGGSVSTLTIQRTQQEDSAVYLCASSFSGGLTGELFFGEGSRLTVL.

This chain connects TRBV18 to TRBJ1-1; D is possibly TRBD1 (5 bases). The CDR3 consists of 15 residues. Germline values: CDR1 KGHSH, CDR2 LQKENI. With 3 bases removed from V and 3 bases from J, the gap between germline ends came to 14 bases. The CDR3 DNA reads TGTGCCAGCTCACCGGGTGACATACAGGACACTGAAGCTTTCTTT. It translates to CASSPGDIQDTEAFF.

The chain combines TRBV5-1 with TRBJ2-3; D gene unclear. Germline lookup yields CDR1 SGHRS and CDR2 YFSETQ. The CDR3 length is 14 residues. Trimming took 3 bases from V and 2 from J, leaving 10 bases between them. The CDR3 region has the DNA TGCGCCAGCAGCTCTCTTTGGGCCACAGATACGCAGTATTTT. It translates to CASSSLWATDTQYF.

This clone was seen only a few times. The chain has TRBV5-1 and TRBJ2-1; 7 bases map to TRBD1. The length of the CDR3 is 15 residues. The germline V gene encodes CDR1 SGHRS and CDR2 YFSETQ. V lost 0 bases to trimming and J lost 3 bases; unmatched junction nucleotides: 3. CDR3 bases: TGCGCCAGCAGCTTGGGGGCAGGGGGCTACAATGAGCAGTTCTTC. It is translated as CASSLGAGGYNEQFF.

This rearrangement joins TRBV10-3 to TRBJ1-2, with TRBD1 matching over 12 bases. Germline V gene sequence: CDR1 ENHRY, CDR2 SYGVKD. The trim removed 6 bases at V and 3 bases at J, leaving 5 bases unmatched. This CDR3 is built from 15 residues. CDR3 sequence: CAISEGTGGYYGYTF. The CDR3 DNA sequence: TGTGCCATCAGCGAAGGGACAGGGGGCTACTATGGCTACACCTTC.

This sequence joins TRBV12-3 or TRBV12-4 and TRBJ1-6, with 7 bases aligning to TRBD1. The junction had 9 bases not matched to a gene; V was cut back by 6 bases and J by 13 bases. The CDR3 runs 13 residues. The CDR3 nucleotides are TGTGCCAGCAGGCCACAGGGGTTAGCGCCCCTCCACTTT. Its translation is CASRPQGLAPLHF.

J is TRBJ2-5 and V is TRBV6-5, with D perhaps matching TRBD2 (6 bases). Germline CDR1 reads MNHEY; CDR2 reads SVGAGI. V lost 6 bases and J 7 bases, leaving 15 bases between the germline ends. The CDR3 is 13 residues long. Here the CDR3 DNA reads TGTGCCAGCAGCCTGGGGACTCGGGGGACCCAGTACTTC. It encodes CASSLGTRGTQYF.